This T cell receptor beta chain comes out of a study of cytomegalovirus exposure and HLA in healthy donors. The PCR had 60 Vbeta and 13 Jbeta primers. Profiled with immunoSEQ multiplex PCR; TCRdb holds only in-frame clones, not every one. This table has about 190,000 clones, around 87% appearing once. Healthy bone marrow donors made up the cohort. A remark on this clone: Antigen unknown.

Findings of the study overall: In a later analysis, V- and J-gene trimming of beta chains associated with a DCLRE1C missense variant, replicated independently.

The CDR3 sequence is 14 residues long. Germline V gives CDR1 SGHRS, CDR2 YFSETQ. V lost 10 bases, J lost 0 bases, and 15 bases lay in between. This receptor was identified in a young man in good health and CMV-seronegative. Source material: PBMCs. The rearrangement uses TRBV5-1 and TRBJ2-3; possible D gene TRBD2, 5 bases. The CDR3 sequence: CASEIGGSTDTQYF. Written as DNA, the CDR3 is TGCGCCTCGGAAATCGGCGGGAGCACAGATACGCAGTATTTT.